This note documents a single TCR beta chain sequence. What it binds is unknown. The data were taken from a study of cytomegalovirus exposure and HLA in healthy donors. Findings and caveats of the study: A later examination showed that TCR association rates differed by HLA locus, with DRB1 most and HLA-C fewest.

V lost 0 bases, J lost 2 bases, and 13 bases lay in between. There are 15 residues in the CDR3. Germline V gene data show CDR1 as GTSNPN and CDR2 as SVGIG (reference sequence). A multiplex PCR was run with 60 Vbeta primers and 13 Jbeta primers. Assay: immunoSEQ multiplex PCR; the TCRdb copy retains only in-frame clones and omits some. The sample has around 53,000 clones. Sequencing input: PBMCs. The TCR was taken from a woman in her thirties in good health and CMV-seropositive. The V call is TRBV30, the J call TRBJ1-2; TRBD1 might be the D (5 bases). Written as DNA, the CDR3 is TGTGCCTGGAGTGTACGCCGGGGGACGAACTATGGCTACACCTTC. Translated: CAWSVRRGTNYGYTF. The variable domain in full, completed from reference TRBV30 and TRBJ1-2, reads SQTIHQWPATLVQPVGSPLSLECTVEGTSNPNLYWYRQAAGRGLQLLFYSVGIGQISSEVPQNLSASRPQDRQFILSSKKLLLSDSGFYLCAWSVRRGTNYGYTFGSGTRLTVV.